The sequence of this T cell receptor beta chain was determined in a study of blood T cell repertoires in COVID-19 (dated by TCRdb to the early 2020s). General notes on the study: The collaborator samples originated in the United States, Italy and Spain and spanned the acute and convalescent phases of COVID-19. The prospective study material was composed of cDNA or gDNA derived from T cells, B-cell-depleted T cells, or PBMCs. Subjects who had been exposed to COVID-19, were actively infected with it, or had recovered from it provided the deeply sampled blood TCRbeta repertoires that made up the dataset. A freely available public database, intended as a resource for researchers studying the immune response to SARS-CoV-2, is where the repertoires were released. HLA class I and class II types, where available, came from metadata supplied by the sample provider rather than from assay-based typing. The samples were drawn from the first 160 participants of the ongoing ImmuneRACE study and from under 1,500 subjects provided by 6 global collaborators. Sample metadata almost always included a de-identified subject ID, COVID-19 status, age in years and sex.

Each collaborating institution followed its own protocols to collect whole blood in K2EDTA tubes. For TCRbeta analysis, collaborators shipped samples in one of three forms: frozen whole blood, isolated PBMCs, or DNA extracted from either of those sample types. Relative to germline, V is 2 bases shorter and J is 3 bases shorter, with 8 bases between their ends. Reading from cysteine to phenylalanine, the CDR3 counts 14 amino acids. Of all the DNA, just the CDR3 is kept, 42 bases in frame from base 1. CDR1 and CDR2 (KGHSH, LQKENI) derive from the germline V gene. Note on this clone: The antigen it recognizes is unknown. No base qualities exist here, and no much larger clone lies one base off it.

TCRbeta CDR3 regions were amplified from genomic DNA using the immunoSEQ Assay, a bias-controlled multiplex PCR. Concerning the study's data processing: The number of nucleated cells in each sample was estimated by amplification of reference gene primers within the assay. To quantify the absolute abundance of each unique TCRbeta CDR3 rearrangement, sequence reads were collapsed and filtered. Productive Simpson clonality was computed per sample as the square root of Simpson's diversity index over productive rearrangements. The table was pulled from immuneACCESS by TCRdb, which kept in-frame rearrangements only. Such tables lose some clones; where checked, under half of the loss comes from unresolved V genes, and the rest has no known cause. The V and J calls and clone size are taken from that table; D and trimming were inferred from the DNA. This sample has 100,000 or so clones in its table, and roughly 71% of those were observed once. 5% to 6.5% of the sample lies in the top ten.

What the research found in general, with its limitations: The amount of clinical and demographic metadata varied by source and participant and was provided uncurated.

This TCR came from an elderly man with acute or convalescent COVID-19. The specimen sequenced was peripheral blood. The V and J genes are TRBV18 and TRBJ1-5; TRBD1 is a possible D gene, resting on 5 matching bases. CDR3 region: CASSPEQVNQPQHF. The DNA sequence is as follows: TGTGCCAGCTCACCAGAACAGGTCAATCAGCCCCAGCATTTT.